The T cell receptor (beta chain) described here comes from a study of T cell responses to AZD1222 COVID-19 vaccine. In this sample, this clone turned up once. The target antigen is unknown. CDR1 is LNHNV, CDR2 YYDKDF, per germline (reference sequence). The CDR3 covers 15 residues. Losses at the gene ends were 5 bases for V and 6 bases for J; bases not matched to a gene: 8. Points from the study as a whole: An increase in Spike-specific TCR breadth and depth was observed after two AZD1222 doses. Seropositivity was recorded at baseline in only 6 or 7 AZD1222 recipients. Sampled repertoires all dated from after the peak T cell response. Mostly white British, mostly female donors; authors suggested clonal diversity may be underestimated.

Method: immunoSEQ multiplex PCR; TCRdb's copy keeps in-frame clones and lacks some. This sample carries around 130,000 clones, 80% to 90% of them seen once, and the ten largest clones take around 20%. This chain joins TRBV15 and TRBJ2-7; 12 nucleotides match TRBD1. The specimen comprised peripheral blood, sampled on day 0 of MenACWY control vaccination. The receptor's source is an adult in good health. The CDR3, as DNA: TGTGCCACCAGCGACCCGGGACAGGGGGCGTCCGAGCAGTACTTC. This codes for CATSDPGQGASEQYF.